These 18 T cell receptor beta chains came from one sample sequenced in a study of T cell responses to AZD1222 COVID-19 vaccine. Produced via immunoSEQ multiplex PCR; TCRdb's table is partial and in-frame only. The sample contains 150,000 to 200,000 clones, 80% to 95% of which appear only once. Here the sequenced sample was peripheral blood, taken on day 0 of AZD1222 vaccination. The source is an adult in good health.

The count of this clone is one. The chain links TRBV6-5 to TRBJ1-3; D not resolved. The ends were cut back, 6 bases at V and 4 bases at J, with 16 bases in the middle. The CDR3 has 15 residues. Germline V gene sequence: CDR1 MNHEY, CDR2 SVGAGI. The CDR3 here is CASRPTVVAGNTIYF. DNA of the CDR3: TGTGCCAGCAGACCAACCGTGGTGGCGGGAAACACCATATATTTT.

The CDR3 protein is CASSSRTSLDTQYF. CDR3 sequence (DNA): TGTGCCAGCAGTTCGCGGACTAGCCTGGATACGCAGTATTTT. The chain is built from TRBV6-2 or TRBV6-3 and TRBJ2-3; 8 bases line up with TRBD2. CDR3 length: 14 residues. CDR1 is MNHEY, CDR2 SVGEGT, per germline. The trim removed 4 bases at V and 6 bases at J, leaving 6 bases unmatched.

The chain couples TRBV6-5 to TRBJ2-7; 9 positions match TRBD1. The CDR3 extends over 13 amino acids. V gave up 7 bases and J gave up 5 bases; unmatched junction bases: 6. CDR1 MNHEY and CDR2 SVGAGI come from the germline V gene. CDR3 amino acids: CASTMTGGDEQYF. The CDR3, as DNA: TGTGCCAGCACTATGACAGGGGGGGACGAGCAGTACTTC.

The chain uses TRBV2 and TRBJ2-2; D possibly corresponds to TRBD1 (6 bases). This CDR3 has 13 amino acids. Trimming took 4 bases from V and 3 from J, leaving 6 bases between them. CDR1 SNHLY and CDR2 FYNNEI come from the germline V gene. The CDR3 DNA reads as TGTGCCAGCAGTGGACAGGACACCGGGGAGCTGTTTTTT. Translating gives CASSGQDTGELFF.

V and J are TRBV6-5 and TRBJ2-3, with a weak D call TRBD2 (7 bases). V lost 6 bases, J lost 4 bases, and 14 bases lay in between. The CDR3 spans 14 residues. Germline V CDR1 and CDR2: MNHEY, SVGAGI. CDR3 loop: CASRLQGGADTQYF. The CDR3 region has the DNA TGTGCCAGCAGACTACAGGGAGGGGCAGATACGCAGTATTTT.

The chain uses TRBV27 and TRBJ1-5, with TRBD1 identical over 8 bases. The CDR3 has 16 residues. V trimming: 4 bases; J trimming: 7 bases; junction bases outside the gene matches: 12. Germline assignment: CDR1 MNHEY and CDR2 SMNVEV (reference sequence). CDR3 DNA: TGTGCCAGCAGTTCCTCAGGGGGCGCAGGACGGCAGCCCCAGCATTTT. Residues: CASSSSGGAGRQPQHF.

The chain couples TRBV5-5 to TRBJ2-1; no reliable D call. The CDR3 has 17 residues. V was pared by 4 bases and J by 0 bases, with 17 bases between. CDR1 is SGHKS and CDR2 is YYEKEE in the germline V gene (reference sequence). As DNA, the CDR3 is TGTGCCAGCAGCCCCCAAGAGCTCCCCAGCTCCTACAATGAGCAGTTCTTC. It encodes CASSPQELPSSYNEQFF. Drawing the rest from reference TRBV5-5 and TRBJ2-1, the complete variable domain is DAGVTQSPTHLIKTRGQQVTLRCSPISGHKSVSWYQQVLGQGPQFIFQYYEKEERGRGNFPDRFSARQFPNYSSELNVNALLLGDSALYLCASSPQELPSSYNEQFFGPGTRLTVL.

The chain combines TRBV30 with TRBJ1-4, with a tentative D call TRBD1 (5 bases). This CDR3 is built from 14 residues. The V gene's germline CDR1 is GTSNPN and CDR2 SVGIG (reference sequence). Deletions cut 3 bases from V and 7 bases from J, with 15 bases between. The CDR3 spells CAWRPQGLGEKLFF. The DNA for the CDR3 is TGTGCCTGGAGACCTCAGGGTTTAGGTGAAAAACTGTTTTTT. Full variable domain (rest looked up from reference TRBV30 and TRBJ1-4): SQTIHQWPATLVQPVGSPLSLECTVEGTSNPNLYWYRQAAGRGLQLLFYSVGIGQISSEVPQNLSASRPQDRQFILSSKKLLLSDSGFYLCAWRPQGLGEKLFFGSGTQLSVL.

The chain has TRBV7-9 and TRBJ1-1; TRBD1 is a possible D gene (6 bases). This CDR3 contains 17 residues. The V gene lost 0 bases and the J gene lost 2 bases, with 16 bases spanning the gap. Germline V gene lookup returns CDR1 SEHNR and CDR2 FQNEAQ (reference sequence). For the CDR3, the DNA is TGTGCCAGCAGCTTAGCTCCAGGGGTGGCCTCTAACACTGAAGCTTTCTTT. Translation gives CASSLAPGVASNTEAFF.

This clone was seen only once. This chain connects TRBV5-4 to TRBJ2-2, with TRBD2 matching over 9 bases. Germline trimming cut 3 bases from V and 11 bases from J; bases unmatched to any gene: 14. Per germline, CDR1 SGHNT and CDR2 YYREEE (reference sequence). The CDR3 has 16 amino acids. This CDR3 reads CASSSKRLAVPTELFF. The CDR3 DNA is TGTGCCAGCAGCTCAAAACGACTAGCGGTCCCCACTGAGCTGTTTTTT.

This clone occurred once. The gene calls are TRBV19 and TRBJ1-5; 8 nucleotides agree with TRBD1. J gave up 0 bases and V 3 bases, and 4 bases lay outside the gene matches. CDR3 length: 16 amino acids. The V gene's germline CDR1 is LNHDA and CDR2 SQIVND (reference sequence). CDR3 protein: CASSIRQGNSNQPQHF. CDR3 nucleotides: TGTGCCAGTAGTATCCGACAGGGGAATAGCAATCAGCCCCAGCATTTT.

The chain joins TRBV6-6 to TRBJ1-5; TRBD1 is a possible D gene (5 bases). This CDR3 comprises 15 residues. Germline V gene sequence: CDR1 MNHNY, CDR2 SVGAGI (reference sequence). The germline V and J ends were trimmed by 5 bases and 7 bases, with 18 bases remaining between them. The CDR3 region has the DNA TGTGCCAGCAGTCCCTCCCGCCCTGGGGCCCAGCCCCAGCATTTT. Its translation is CASSPSRPGAQPQHF.

The rearrangement uses TRBV28 and TRBJ2-1, with D perhaps TRBD1 (6 bases). V was pared by 3 bases and J by 4 bases, with 13 bases between. The CDR3 runs 15 residues. CDR1 MDHEN and CDR2 SYDVKM come from the germline V gene. CDR3 amino acids: CASSFSQGPYNEQFF. CDR3 sequence (DNA): TGTGCCAGCAGTTTTTCCCAGGGGCCGTACAATGAGCAGTTCTTC.

The chain recombines TRBV28 with TRBJ1-5; 7 nucleotides align to TRBD1. In germline, CDR1 is MDHEN, CDR2 SYDVKM. The CDR3 covers 15 residues. Trimming cost V 8 bases and J 0 bases; bases outside gene matches: 7. The CDR3 here is CASGPTGNSNQPQHF. DNA of the CDR3: TGTGCCAGCGGACCGACAGGGAATAGCAATCAGCCCCAGCATTTT.

The J gene is TRBJ1-6, the V gene TRBV15; 7 positions match TRBD1. Germline V gives CDR1 LNHNV, CDR2 YYDKDF (reference sequence). The CDR3 consists of 15 residues. J lost 10 bases, V lost 0 bases, and 6 bases had no gene match. The CDR3 nucleotides are TGTGCCACCAGCAGAGATTGGGGGACAGCATCACCCCTCCACTTT. Encoded protein: CATSRDWGTASPLHF.

This clone was seen just once. V is TRBV3-1 (or the pseudogene TRBV3-2) and J is TRBJ2-7, with TRBD2 identical over 13 bases. The CDR3 is 13 amino acids. CDR1 and CDR2 from the germline V gene are LGHDT and YNNKEL (reference sequence). Trimming removed 1 base from V and 13 bases from J; junction bases left unmatched: 4. CDR3 in amino acids: CASSQATSGGEYF. CDR3 nucleotides: TGTGCCAGCAGCCAAGCCACTAGCGGGGGGGAATACTTC.

The chain employs TRBV6-5 and TRBJ1-3, with TRBD1 as a possible D gene (6 bases). With 1 base removed from V and 2 bases from J, the gap between germline ends came to 9 bases. The V gene's germline CDR1 is MNHEY and CDR2 SVGAGI. The CDR3 extends over 15 amino acids. Here the CDR3 DNA reads TGTGCCAGCAGTTACTGGGGGGCTGCTGGAAACACCATATATTTT. Its translation: CASSYWGAAGNTIYF.

The V call is TRBV5-1, the J call TRBJ2-5; D is possibly TRBD1 or TRBD2 (6 bases each). Trimming took 4 bases from V and 5 from J, leaving 30 bases between them. CDR1 is SGHRS, CDR2 YFSETQ, per germline. The CDR3 has 19 amino acids. This chain's CDR3 is CASSPSGSGLSGGGETQYF. The CDR3 region has the DNA TGCGCCAGCAGCCCCTCGGGGTCAGGTCTTAGCGGAGGGGGGGAGACCCAGTACTTC. The full variable domain, its missing parts supplied by reference TRBV5-1 and TRBJ2-5, is KAGVTQTPRYLIKTRGQQVTLSCSPISGHRSVSWYQQTPGQGLQFLFEYFSETQRNKGNFPGRFSGRQFSNSRSEMNVSTLELGDSALYLCASSPSGSGLSGGGETQYFGPGTRLLVL.